What follows describes a single TCR beta chain. This sample is part of a study of Tregs in tolerant kidney transplant recipients. The method was immunoSEQ multiplex PCR; TCRdb's version includes in-frame clones alone and lacks a portion of them. The table records about 100,000 clones, 80% to 95% of them present only once. CDR1 and CDR2 from the germline V gene are MDHEN and SYDVKM. Trimming stripped 4 bases from V and 0 bases from J, with 13 bases between. The CDR3 has 17 amino acids. The sequences come from CD4+ T cells from blood, collected before the transplant. The chain carries TRBV28 and TRBJ2-6; maybe TRBD2 (5 bases). The source is a human donor who received a combined kidney and bone marrow transplant. Written as DNA, the CDR3 is TGTGCCAGCAGTTCCGATGGACTGAGCTCTGGGGCCAACGTCCTGACTTTC. It specifies CASSSDGLSSGANVLTF. Based on the CDR3 plus reference TRBV28 and TRBJ2-6, the full variable domain is DVKVTQSSRYLVKRTGEKVFLECVQDMDHENMFWYRQDPGLGLRLIYFSYDVKMKEKGDIPEGYSVSREKKERFSLILESASTNQTSMYLCASSSDGLSSGANVLTFGAGSRLTVL.